The 24 T cell receptor beta chains presented below share a single source sample, sequenced in a study of T cell responses to AZD1222 COVID-19 vaccine. The table came from immunoSEQ multiplex PCR; TCRdb's copy has only in-frame clones and leaves some out. The sample lists over 110,000 clones, around nine tenths occurring once. This material consisted of peripheral blood, taken 28 days after the second AZD1222 dose. The receptors come from an adult who received the AZD1222 COVID-19 vaccine.

This sequence joins TRBV29-1 and TRBJ2-7, with TRBD1 identical over 7 bases. With 4 bases clipped from V and 3 bases from J, the junction kept 15 bases outside the gene matches. The germline CDR1 and CDR2 sequences are SQVTM and ANQGSEA. The CDR3 runs 16 residues. The CDR3 nucleotides read TGCAGCGTTGTTGGTGGGCTGACAGGGAATTACTACGAGCAGTACTTC. Its protein product is CSVVGGLTGNYYEQYF.

V gene TRBV5-1 combines with J gene TRBJ1-1; D is perhaps TRBD1 (6 bases). The V and J ends lost 1 base and 5 bases respectively, with 12 bases between them. The length of the CDR3 is 14 residues. Germline V gene sequence: CDR1 SGHRS, CDR2 YFSETQ. CDR3: CASSLTGRGTEAFF. DNA for the CDR3: TGCGCCAGCAGCTTGACTGGAAGGGGGACTGAAGCTTTCTTT.

The chain recombines TRBV5-1 with TRBJ1-6, with a weak D call TRBD1 (6 bases). V dropped 3 bases and J dropped 6 bases, with 10 bases sitting between them. This CDR3 comprises 14 residues. The germline gives CDR1 SGHRS, CDR2 YFSETQ. Here the CDR3 reads CASSSRTANSPLHF. For the CDR3, the DNA is TGCGCCAGCAGCTCCCGGACAGCTAATTCACCCCTCCACTTT.

V and J are TRBV5-1 and TRBJ1-1; no clear D. Between the trimmed V and J ends, which lost 0 bases and 8 bases, there was a span of 14 bases. This CDR3 is 14 amino acids long. Looked up from germline, CDR1 is SGHRS and CDR2 is YFSETQ. The CDR3 DNA reads as TGCGCCAGCAGCTTGGTACCAGCGACTCCAGAAGCTTTCTTT. Translated: CASSLVPATPEAFF.

This clone was counted only a few times. The genes are TRBV27 and TRBJ1-4; 7 bases are a match to TRBD1. The germline V gene encodes CDR1 MNHEY and CDR2 SMNVEV (reference sequence). Trimming cost V 5 bases and J 4 bases; bases outside gene matches: 7. The CDR3 runs 15 residues. The chain's CDR3 is CASSTLTGLNEKLFF. The CDR3 DNA sequence: TGTGCCAGCAGTACCTTGACAGGGCTTAATGAAAAACTGTTTTTT.

The chain couples TRBV11-2 to TRBJ2-7; D is uncertain. Trimming cost V 1 base and J 2 bases, with 9 bases left between them. The CDR3 contains 14 residues. Germline V gene lookup returns CDR1 SGHAT and CDR2 FQNNGV. The CDR3 here is CASSLGPGTYEQYF. CDR3 DNA sequence: TGTGCCAGCAGCTTAGGTCCGGGCACCTACGAGCAGTACTTC.

This chain connects TRBV4-1 to TRBJ1-5, with D uncertain. The CDR3 loop spans 14 amino acids. Trimming cost V 1 base and J 4 bases, with 8 bases left between them. CDR1 and CDR2 (germline): MGHRA, YSYEKL. The CDR3, as DNA: TGCGCCAGCAGCCAAGTTAGTGGAAATCAGCCCCAGCATTTT. Encoded protein: CASSQVSGNQPQHF.

This chain joins TRBV9 and TRBJ1-2; no reliable D call. The V gene lost 2 bases and the J gene lost 1 base, with 9 bases spanning the gap. CDR3 length equals 14 residues. CDR1 and CDR2 from the germline V gene are SGDLS and YYNGEE. CDR3 sequence reads: CASSVSENNYGYTF. The CDR3 DNA follows: TGTGCCAGCAGCGTTTCCGAGAATAACTATGGCTACACCTTC.

The V and J genes are TRBV18 and TRBJ2-7; 7 bases fit TRBD1. V was pared by 3 bases and J by 5 bases, with 4 bases of the junction left unmatched. Germline CDR1 reads KGHSH; CDR2 reads LQKENI. The CDR3 is made up of 13 amino acids. The CDR3 region is CASSPSTGNEQYF. CDR3 coding DNA: TGTGCCAGCTCACCCTCGACAGGGAACGAGCAGTACTTC.

The rearrangement uses TRBV28 and TRBJ1-4, with TRBD1 identical over 7 bases. CDR3 size: 16 residues. The V and J ends lost 4 bases and 5 bases, in that order; junction bases with no gene match: 10. Germline assignment: CDR1 MDHEN and CDR2 SYDVKM. CDR3 sequence reads: CASSSRRQGGNEKLFF. The CDR3 DNA reads as TGTGCCAGCAGTTCCCGGCGACAGGGAGGGAATGAAAAACTGTTTTTT.

This chain uses TRBV5-1 with TRBJ2-3; perhaps TRBD1 as D (6 bases). The CDR3 loop spans 15 amino acids. The germline V gene encodes CDR1 SGHRS and CDR2 YFSETQ. The V gene lost 5 bases and the J gene lost 0 bases, with 13 bases spanning the gap. The CDR3 DNA sequence: TGCGCCAGCAGAATGAGACAGGAGAGCACAGATACGCAGTATTTT. Protein sequence: CASRMRQESTDTQYF.

J is TRBJ1-3 and V is TRBV5-1; no reliable D call. The ends were cut back, 0 bases at V and 3 bases at J, with 7 bases in the middle. The CDR3 length is 14 residues. Germline CDR1 is SGHRS and CDR2 is YFSETQ. The CDR3 bases are TGCGCCAGCAGCTTGGCTGGGTATGGAAACACCATATATTTT. Encoded protein: CASSLAGYGNTIYF.

The chain recombines TRBV2 with TRBJ2-1, with TRBD2 matching over 11 bases. Germline values: CDR1 SNHLY, CDR2 FYNNEI. The CDR3 runs 14 residues. V shed 7 bases, J shed 9 bases, and the junction held 8 bases outside the gene matches. CDR3 loop: CASKTSGSRSEQFF. The CDR3 coding sequence is TGTGCCAGCAAAACTAGCGGGAGTCGGAGTGAGCAGTTCTTC. Full variable domain (rest looked up from reference TRBV2 and TRBJ2-1): EPEVTQTPSHQVTQMGQEVILRCVPISNHLYFYWYRQILGQKVEFLVSFYNNEISEKSEIFDDQFSVERPDGSNFTLKIRSTKLEDSAMYFCASKTSGSRSEQFFGPGTRLTVL.

V is TRBV5-5 and J is TRBJ1-6; 9 nucleotides line up with TRBD1. The J segment lost 10 bases and the V segment lost 2 bases, leaving 10 bases of the junction unmatched. The germline V gene has CDR1 SGHKS and CDR2 YYEKEE (reference sequence). This CDR3 spans 16 amino acids. Here the CDR3 reads CASSFGTGTRRSPLHF. Here the CDR3 DNA reads TGTGCCAGCAGCTTTGGGACAGGGACCCGTCGATCACCCCTCCACTTT.

This sequence joins TRBV18 and TRBJ1-3; 10 positions match TRBD1. Germline CDR1 is KGHSH and CDR2 is LQKENI. V was pared by 2 bases and J by 6 bases, with 1 base of the junction left unmatched. The CDR3 runs to 14 residues. The CDR3 DNA reads TGTGCCAGCTCACCAGGACAGGGGGTAAACACCATATATTTT. It specifies CASSPGQGVNTIYF.

This chain joins TRBV5-3 and TRBJ1-5, with D unclear. TRBV5-3 is filed as an ORF, its function uncertain. Deletions cut 0 bases from V and 1 base from J, with 2 bases between. CDR3 length: 13 amino acids. The CDR3 loop reads CARSLGSNQPQHF. The DNA for the CDR3 is TGTGCCAGAAGCTTGGGCAGCAATCAGCCCCAGCATTTT.

The chain employs TRBV19 and TRBJ1-6; possibly TRBD1 for D (6 bases). This CDR3 is built from 15 residues. The V gene lost 5 bases and the J gene lost 7 bases, with 15 bases spanning the gap. CDR1 LNHDA and CDR2 SQIVND come from the germline V gene (reference sequence). This chain's CDR3 is CASSPDSRTNSPLHF. The CDR3 region has the DNA TGTGCCAGTAGTCCGGACAGCCGGACGAATTCACCCCTCCACTTT.

This clone is a singleton in its sample. The genes are TRBV6-5 and TRBJ2-5; D gene unclear. V was clipped by 7 bases and J by 2 bases, with 5 bases between them. CDR1 and CDR2 (germline): MNHEY, SVGAGI. The CDR3 runs to 11 residues. CDR3 nucleotide sequence: TGTGCCAGCACCCTACAAGAGACCCAGTACTTC. This encodes CASTLQETQYF.

The J gene is TRBJ1-1, the V gene TRBV19; 7 bases agree with TRBD1. This CDR3 spans 14 amino acids. V shed 4 bases, J shed 0 bases, and the junction held 2 bases outside the gene matches. Germline-derived CDR1 and CDR2 are LNHDA and SQIVND (reference sequence). CDR3 loop: CASSSGTVNTEAFF. CDR3 nucleotide sequence: TGTGCCAGTAGTAGCGGGACAGTGAACACTGAAGCTTTCTTT.

This chain uses TRBV11-2 with TRBJ2-7; no clear D gene. The CDR3 loop spans 16 amino acids. Trimming removed 5 bases at V and 0 bases at J, with 17 bases between. Germline V gene data show CDR1 as SGHAT and CDR2 as FQNNGV. The CDR3 region has the DNA TGTGCCAGCAGCCCATTGGCCCGGACCCGCTCCTACGAGCAGTACTTC. It specifies CASSPLARTRSYEQYF.

The J gene is TRBJ1-5, the V gene TRBV18; D may be TRBD1 (6 bases). The CDR3 consists of 16 residues. CDR1 and CDR2 from the germline V gene are KGHSH and LQKENI. Trimming took 3 bases from V and 0 from J, leaving 12 bases between them. This chain's CDR3 is CASSPGQFNSNQPQHF. CDR3 DNA: TGTGCCAGCTCACCCGGACAGTTTAATAGCAATCAGCCCCAGCATTTT.

The chain has TRBV4-1 and TRBJ1-2, with D perhaps matching TRBD1 (5 bases). V dropped 2 bases and J dropped 7 bases, with 17 bases sitting between them. Germline values: CDR1 MGHRA, CDR2 YSYEKL. CDR3 length: 15 amino acids. CDR3 coding DNA: TGCGCCAGCAGCCAAACGGGGGGGAGAGGGGCTGGCTACACCTTC. This sequence encodes CASSQTGGRGAGYTF.

The chain is built from TRBV10-3 and TRBJ2-5, with D perhaps matching TRBD2 (6 bases). V was cut by 8 bases and J by 1 base, with 8 bases left in between. CDR1 and CDR2 from the germline V gene are ENHRY and SYGVKD. This CDR3 region has 12 residues. The CDR3 region is CAIGGLQETQYF. For the CDR3, the DNA is TGTGCCATCGGAGGGCTCCAAGAGACCCAGTACTTC.

This chain uses TRBV7-9 with TRBJ2-7; TRBD2 agrees at 8 bases. The V and J ends lost 5 bases and 4 bases, in that order; junction bases with no gene match: 7. CDR1 is SEHNR, CDR2 FQNEAQ, per germline (reference sequence). This CDR3 is built from 14 residues. CDR3 amino acids: CASSPSGSAYEQYF. CDR3 coding DNA: TGTGCCAGCAGCCCAAGCGGGAGTGCTTACGAGCAGTACTTC. Full variable domain (outside the CDR3, taken from reference TRBV7-9 and TRBJ2-7): DTGVSQNPRHKITKRGQNVTFRCDPISEHNRLYWYRQTLGQGPEFLTYFQNEAQLEKSRLLSDRFSAERPKGSFSTLEIQRTEQGDSAMYLCASSPSGSAYEQYFGPGTRLTVT.